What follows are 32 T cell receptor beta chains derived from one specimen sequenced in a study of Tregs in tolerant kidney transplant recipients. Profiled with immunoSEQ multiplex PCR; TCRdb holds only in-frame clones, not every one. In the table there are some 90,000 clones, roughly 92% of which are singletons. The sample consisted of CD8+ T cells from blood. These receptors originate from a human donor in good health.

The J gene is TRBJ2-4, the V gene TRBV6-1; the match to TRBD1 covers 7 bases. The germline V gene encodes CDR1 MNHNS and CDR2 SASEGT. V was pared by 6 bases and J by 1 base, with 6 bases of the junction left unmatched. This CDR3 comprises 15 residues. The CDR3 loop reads CASRRGPLAKNIQYF. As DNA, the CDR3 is TGTGCCAGCAGAAGGGGGCCTCTGGCCAAAAACATTCAGTACTTC.

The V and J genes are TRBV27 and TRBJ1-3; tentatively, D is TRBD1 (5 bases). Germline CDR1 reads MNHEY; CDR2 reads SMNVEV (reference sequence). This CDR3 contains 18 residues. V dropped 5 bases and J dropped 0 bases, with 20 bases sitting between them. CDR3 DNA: TGTGCCAGCAGTGTCTTGAACAGGCGGTCCCTCTCTGGAAACACCATATATTTT. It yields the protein CASSVLNRRSLSGNTIYF.

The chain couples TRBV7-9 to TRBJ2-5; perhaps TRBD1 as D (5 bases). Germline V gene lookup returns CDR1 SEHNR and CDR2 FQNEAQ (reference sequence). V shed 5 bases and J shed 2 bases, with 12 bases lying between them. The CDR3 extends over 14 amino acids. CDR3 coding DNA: TGTGCCAGCAGCCCAAGGGGCCAACAAGAGACCCAGTACTTC. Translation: CASSPRGQQETQYF.

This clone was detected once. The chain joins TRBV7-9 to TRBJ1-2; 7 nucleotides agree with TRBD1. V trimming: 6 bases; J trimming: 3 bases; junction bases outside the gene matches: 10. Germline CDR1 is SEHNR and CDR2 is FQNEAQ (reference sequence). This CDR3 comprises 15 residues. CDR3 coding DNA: TGTGCCAGCAGTCGATCGACAGGGAGGGACTATGGCTACACCTTC. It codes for CASSRSTGRDYGYTF.

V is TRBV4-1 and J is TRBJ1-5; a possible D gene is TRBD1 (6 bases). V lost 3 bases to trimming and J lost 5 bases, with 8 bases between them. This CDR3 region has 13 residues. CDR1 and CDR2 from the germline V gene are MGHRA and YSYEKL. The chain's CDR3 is CASSHQGYQPQHF. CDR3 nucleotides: TGCGCCAGCAGCCACCAGGGGTATCAGCCCCAGCATTTT.

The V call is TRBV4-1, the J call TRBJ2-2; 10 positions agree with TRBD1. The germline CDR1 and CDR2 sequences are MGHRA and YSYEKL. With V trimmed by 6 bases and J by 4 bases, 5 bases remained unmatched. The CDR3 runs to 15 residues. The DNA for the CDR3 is TGCGCCAGCAGACCGGACAGGGGGAGCACCGGGGAGCTGTTTTTT. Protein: CASRPDRGSTGELFF.

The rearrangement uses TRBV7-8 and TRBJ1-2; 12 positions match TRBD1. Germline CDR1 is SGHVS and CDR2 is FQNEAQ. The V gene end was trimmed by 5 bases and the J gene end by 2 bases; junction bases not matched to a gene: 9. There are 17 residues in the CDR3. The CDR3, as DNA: TGTGCCAGCAGCCCGCGGGGACAGGGGGCATCGAACTATGGCTACACCTTC. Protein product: CASSPRGQGASNYGYTF.

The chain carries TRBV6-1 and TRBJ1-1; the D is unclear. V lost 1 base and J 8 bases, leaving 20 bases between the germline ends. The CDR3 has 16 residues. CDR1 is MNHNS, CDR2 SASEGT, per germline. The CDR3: CASSEVGSMILFEAFF. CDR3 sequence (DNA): TGTGCCAGCAGTGAAGTTGGCAGTATGATTCTCTTCGAAGCTTTCTTT.

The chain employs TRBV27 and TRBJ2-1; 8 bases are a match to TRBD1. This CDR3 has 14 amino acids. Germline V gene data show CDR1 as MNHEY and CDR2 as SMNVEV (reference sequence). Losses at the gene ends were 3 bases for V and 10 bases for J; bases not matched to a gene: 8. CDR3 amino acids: CASSLAHRGREQFF. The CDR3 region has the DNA TGTGCCAGCAGTTTGGCGCACAGGGGGAGGGAGCAGTTCTTC.

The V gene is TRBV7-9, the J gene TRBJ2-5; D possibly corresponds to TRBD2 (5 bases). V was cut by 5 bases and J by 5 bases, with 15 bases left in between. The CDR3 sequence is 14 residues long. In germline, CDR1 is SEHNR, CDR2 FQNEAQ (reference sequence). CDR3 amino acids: CASSPRWEMETQYF. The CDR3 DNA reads TGTGCCAGCAGCCCCCGGTGGGAGATGGAGACCCAGTACTTC. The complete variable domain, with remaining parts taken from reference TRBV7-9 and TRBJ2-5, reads DTGVSQNPRHKITKRGQNVTFRCDPISEHNRLYWYRQTLGQGPEFLTYFQNEAQLEKSRLLSDRFSAERPKGSFSTLEIQRTEQGDSAMYLCASSPRWEMETQYFGPGTRLLVL.

CDR3 loop: CSVAGTQDSGNTIYF. The CDR3 nucleotides read TGCAGCGTTGCCGGGACACAAGACTCTGGAAACACCATATATTTT. The rearrangement uses TRBV29-1 and TRBJ1-3, with D possibly TRBD1 on 6 matching bases. The germline V and J ends were trimmed by 4 bases and 0 bases, with 13 bases remaining between them. The CDR3 has 15 residues. Germline V gene data show CDR1 as SQVTM and CDR2 as ANQGSEA. The variable domain in full, completed from reference TRBV29-1 and TRBJ1-3, reads SAVISQKPSRDICQRGTSLTIQCQVDSQVTMMFWYRQQPGQSLTLIATANQGSEATYESGFVIDKFPISRPNLTFSTLTVSNMSPEDSSIYLCSVAGTQDSGNTIYFGEGSWLTVV.

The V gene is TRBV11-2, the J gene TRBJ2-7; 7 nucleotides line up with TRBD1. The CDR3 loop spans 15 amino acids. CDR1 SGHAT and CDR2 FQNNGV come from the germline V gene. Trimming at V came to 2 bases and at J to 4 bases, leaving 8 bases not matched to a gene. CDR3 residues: CASSLRGTDYYEQYF. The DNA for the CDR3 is TGTGCCAGCAGCTTACGTGGGACAGACTATTACGAGCAGTACTTC.

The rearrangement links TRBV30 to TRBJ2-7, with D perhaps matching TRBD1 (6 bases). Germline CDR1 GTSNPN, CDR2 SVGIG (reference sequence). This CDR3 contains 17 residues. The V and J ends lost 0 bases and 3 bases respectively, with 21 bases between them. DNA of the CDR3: TGTGCCTGGAGTGTAGCTCTCGGGGCAGGGGTACACTACGAGCAGTACTTC. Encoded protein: CAWSVALGAGVHYEQYF.

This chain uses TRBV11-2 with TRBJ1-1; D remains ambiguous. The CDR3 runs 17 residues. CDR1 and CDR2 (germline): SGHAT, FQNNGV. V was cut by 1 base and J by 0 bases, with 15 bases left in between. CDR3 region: CASSLGPGGNMNTEAFF. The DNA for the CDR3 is TGTGCCAGCAGCTTAGGACCAGGAGGGAACATGAACACTGAAGCTTTCTTT. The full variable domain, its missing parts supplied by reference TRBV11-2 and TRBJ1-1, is EAGVAQSPRYKIIEKRQSVAFWCNPISGHATLYWYQQILGQGPKLLIQFQNNGVVDDSQLPKDRFSAERLKGVDSTLKIQPAKLEDSAVYLCASSLGPGGNMNTEAFFGQGTRLTVV.

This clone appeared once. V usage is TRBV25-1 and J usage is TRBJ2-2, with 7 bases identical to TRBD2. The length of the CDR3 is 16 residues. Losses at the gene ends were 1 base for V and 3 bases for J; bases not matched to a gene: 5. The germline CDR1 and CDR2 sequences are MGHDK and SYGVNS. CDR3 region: CASSEWREGDTGELFF. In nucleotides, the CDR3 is TGTGCCAGCAGTGAATGGAGGGAGGGCGACACCGGGGAGCTGTTTTTT. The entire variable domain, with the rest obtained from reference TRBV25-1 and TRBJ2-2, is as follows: EADIYQTPRYLVIGTGKKITLECSQTMGHDKMYWYQQDPGMELHLIHYSYGVNSTEKGDLSSESTVSRIRTEHFPLTLESARPSHTSQYLCASSEWREGDTGELFFGEGSRLTVL.

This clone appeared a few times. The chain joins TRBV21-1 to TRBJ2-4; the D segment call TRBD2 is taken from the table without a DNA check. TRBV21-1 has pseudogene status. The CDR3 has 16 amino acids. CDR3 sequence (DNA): TGTGCCAGCAGCAACGGCCGGCGGGAGTACAAAAACATTCAGTACTTC. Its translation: CASSNGRREYKNIQYF.

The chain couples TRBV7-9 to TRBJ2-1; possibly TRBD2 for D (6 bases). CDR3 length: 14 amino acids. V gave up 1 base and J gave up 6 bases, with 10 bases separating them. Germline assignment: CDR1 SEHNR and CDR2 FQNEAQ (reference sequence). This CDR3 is CASSLGLGGNEQFF. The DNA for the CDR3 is TGTGCCAGCAGCTTAGGTCTGGGGGGCAATGAGCAGTTCTTC.

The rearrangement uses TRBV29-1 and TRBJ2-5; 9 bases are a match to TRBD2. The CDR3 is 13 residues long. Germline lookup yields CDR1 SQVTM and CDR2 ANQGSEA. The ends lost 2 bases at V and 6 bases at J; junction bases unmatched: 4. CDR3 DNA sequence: TGCAGCGTTGAAACGGGACTAGCAAAGACCCAGTACTTC. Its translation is CSVETGLAKTQYF.

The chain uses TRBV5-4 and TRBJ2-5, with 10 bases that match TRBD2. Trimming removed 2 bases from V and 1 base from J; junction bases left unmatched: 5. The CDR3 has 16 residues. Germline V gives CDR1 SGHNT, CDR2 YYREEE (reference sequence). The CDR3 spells CASSFSLAGPQETQYF. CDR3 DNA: TGTGCCAGCAGCTTCTCACTAGCGGGACCCCAAGAGACCCAGTACTTC.

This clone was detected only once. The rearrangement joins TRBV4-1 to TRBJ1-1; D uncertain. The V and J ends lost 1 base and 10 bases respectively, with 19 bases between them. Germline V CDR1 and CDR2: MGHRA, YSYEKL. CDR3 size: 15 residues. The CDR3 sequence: CASSQADTARVGAFF. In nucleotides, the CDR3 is TGCGCCAGCAGCCAAGCAGACACGGCTAGGGTAGGAGCTTTCTTT.

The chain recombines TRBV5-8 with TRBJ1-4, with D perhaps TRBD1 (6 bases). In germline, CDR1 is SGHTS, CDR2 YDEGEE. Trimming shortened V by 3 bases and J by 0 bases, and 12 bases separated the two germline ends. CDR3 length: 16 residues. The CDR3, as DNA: TGTGCCAGCAGCTGGGGGACACCAGCAACTAATGAAAAACTGTTTTTT. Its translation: CASSWGTPATNEKLFF.

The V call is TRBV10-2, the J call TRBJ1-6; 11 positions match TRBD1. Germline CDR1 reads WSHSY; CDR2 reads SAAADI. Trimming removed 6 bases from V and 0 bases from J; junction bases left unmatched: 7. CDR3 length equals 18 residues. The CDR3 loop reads CASSGTGGPYSYNSPLHF. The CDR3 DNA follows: TGCGCCAGCAGCGGGACAGGGGGTCCATACTCCTATAATTCACCCCTCCACTTT.

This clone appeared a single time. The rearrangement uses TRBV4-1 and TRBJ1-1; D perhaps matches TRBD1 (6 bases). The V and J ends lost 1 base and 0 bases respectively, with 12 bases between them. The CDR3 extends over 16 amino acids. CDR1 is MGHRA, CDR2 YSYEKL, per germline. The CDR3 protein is CASSQVETGMNTEAFF. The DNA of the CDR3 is TGCGCCAGCAGCCAAGTGGAGACAGGCATGAACACTGAAGCTTTCTTT.

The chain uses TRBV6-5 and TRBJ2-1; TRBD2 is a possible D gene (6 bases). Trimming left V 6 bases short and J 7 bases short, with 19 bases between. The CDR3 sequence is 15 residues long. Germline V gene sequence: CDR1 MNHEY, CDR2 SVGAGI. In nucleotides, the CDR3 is TGTGCCAGCAGCCCCGGCGGGATTTTGTCTAATGAGCAGTTCTTC. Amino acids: CASSPGGILSNEQFF.

CDR3: CASSLATVSTDTQYF. The CDR3 DNA follows: TGCGCCAGCAGCTTGGCCACCGTTAGCACAGATACGCAGTATTTT. This chain links TRBV5-1 with TRBJ2-3; D is unresolved. The CDR3 spans 15 residues. V was cut by 0 bases and J by 0 bases, with 8 bases left in between. CDR1 SGHRS and CDR2 YFSETQ come from the germline V gene.

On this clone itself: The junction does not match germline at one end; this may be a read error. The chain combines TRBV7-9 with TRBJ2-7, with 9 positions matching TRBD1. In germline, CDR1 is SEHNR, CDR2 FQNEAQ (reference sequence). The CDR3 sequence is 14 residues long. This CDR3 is CASTLLGDRAKQYF. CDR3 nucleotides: TGTGCCAGCACCTTACTGGGGGACAGGGCAAAGCAGTACTTC.

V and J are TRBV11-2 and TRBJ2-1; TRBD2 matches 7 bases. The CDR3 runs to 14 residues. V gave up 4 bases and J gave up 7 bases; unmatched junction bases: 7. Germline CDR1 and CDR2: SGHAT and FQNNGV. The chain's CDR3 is CASSSSGAQNEQFF. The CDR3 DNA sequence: TGTGCCAGCAGCTCTAGCGGCGCTCAGAATGAGCAGTTCTTC.

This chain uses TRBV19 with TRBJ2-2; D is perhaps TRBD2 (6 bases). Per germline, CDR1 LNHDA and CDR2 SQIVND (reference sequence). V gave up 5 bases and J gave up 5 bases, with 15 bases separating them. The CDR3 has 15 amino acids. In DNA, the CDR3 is TGTGCCAGTAGTCCCCCTGGAGGGGAGACCGGGGAGCTGTTTTTT. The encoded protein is CASSPPGGETGELFF.

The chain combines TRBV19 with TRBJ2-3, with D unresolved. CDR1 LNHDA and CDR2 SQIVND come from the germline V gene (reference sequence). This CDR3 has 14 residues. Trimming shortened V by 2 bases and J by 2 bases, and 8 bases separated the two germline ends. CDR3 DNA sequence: TGTGCCAGTAGTATAATACCCGACACAGATACGCAGTATTTT. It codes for CASSIIPDTDTQYF.

The CDR3 protein is CASSPSGRVRYEQYF. The CDR3 nucleotides read TGTGCCAGCAGTCCGAGCGGCAGGGTGAGATACGAGCAGTACTTC. The J gene is TRBJ2-7, the V gene TRBV27, with D perhaps being TRBD1 or TRBD2 (5 bases each). The CDR3 is made up of 15 amino acids. V was clipped by 5 bases and J by 4 bases, with 18 bases between them. Looked up from germline, CDR1 is MNHEY and CDR2 is SMNVEV (reference sequence).

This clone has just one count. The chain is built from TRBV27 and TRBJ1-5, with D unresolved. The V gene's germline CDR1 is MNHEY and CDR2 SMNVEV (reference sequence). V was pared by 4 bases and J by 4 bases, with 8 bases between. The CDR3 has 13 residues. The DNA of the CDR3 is TGTGCCAGCAGTTCCTACATGAATCAGCCCCAGCATTTT. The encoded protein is CASSSYMNQPQHF.

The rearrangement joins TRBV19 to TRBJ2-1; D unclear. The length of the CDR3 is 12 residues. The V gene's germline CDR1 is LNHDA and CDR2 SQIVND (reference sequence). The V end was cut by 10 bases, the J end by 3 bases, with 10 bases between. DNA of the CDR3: TGTGCCACGGTTGGCGACTACAATGAGCAGTTCTTC. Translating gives CATVGDYNEQFF.